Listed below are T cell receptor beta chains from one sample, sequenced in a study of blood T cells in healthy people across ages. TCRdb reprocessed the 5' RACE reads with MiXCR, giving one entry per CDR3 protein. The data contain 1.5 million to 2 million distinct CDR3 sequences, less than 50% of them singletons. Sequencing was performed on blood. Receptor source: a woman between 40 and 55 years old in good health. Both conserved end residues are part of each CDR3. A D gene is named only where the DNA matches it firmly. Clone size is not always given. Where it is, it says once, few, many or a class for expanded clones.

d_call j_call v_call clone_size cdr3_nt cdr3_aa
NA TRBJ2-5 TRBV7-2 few TGTGCCAGCAGCGCACTCAGGGTCGGGACCCAGTACTTC CASSALRVGTQYF
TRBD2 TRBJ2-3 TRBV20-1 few TGCAGTGCTACCGAACTAGCGGCCCGCACAGATACGCAGTATTTT CSATELAARTDTQYF
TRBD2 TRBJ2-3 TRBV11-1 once TGTGCCAGCAGCCCTTCTGGGCTAGCGGGGTTTGATACGCAGTATTTT CASSPSGLAGFDTQYF
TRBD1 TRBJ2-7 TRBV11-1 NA TGTGCCAGCAGCTTAGAAGGGGGCGCAATCCCCTACGAGCAGTACTTC CASSLEGGAIPYEQYF
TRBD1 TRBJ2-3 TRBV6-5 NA TGTGCCAGCAGTTACTCGTCGCTAAGCTCCGGGACAGGTACGCAGTATTTT CASSYSSLSSGTGTQYF
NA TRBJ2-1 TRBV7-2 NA TGTGCCAGCAGCCCAGGGGGGGGGGAATACAATGAGCAGTTCTTC CASSPGGGEYNEQFF
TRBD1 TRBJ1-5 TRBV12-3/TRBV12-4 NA TGTGCCAGCAGTTCAAAGGGACAGAAGAGCAATCAGCCCCAGCATTTT CASSSKGQKSNQPQHF
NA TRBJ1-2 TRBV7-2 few TGTGCCAGCAGCTTGTACGGCGGTGAGGATGGCTACACCTTC CASSLYGGEDGYTF
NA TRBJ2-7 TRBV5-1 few TGCGCCAGCAGCTTGGCTGTCAGCCACTACGAGCAGTACTTC CASSLAVSHYEQYF
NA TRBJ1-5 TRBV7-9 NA TGTGCCAGCAGCTTAGGGGTGGACCCAAATCAGCCCCAGCATTTT CASSLGVDPNQPQHF
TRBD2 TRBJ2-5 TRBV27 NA TGTGCCAGCAGTCCCCGGGTTAGCGGGGGGGAGGAGACCCAGTACTTC CASSPRVSGGEETQYF
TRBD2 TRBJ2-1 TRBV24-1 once TGTGCCACCAGTGATGTCGGACTAGCGGGCTACAATGAGCAGTTCTTC CATSDVGLAGYNEQFF
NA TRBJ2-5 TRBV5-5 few TGTGCCAGCAGCTCGTCGTGGAACAGGGTCCTAAGATCGGAGACCCAGTACTTC CASSSSWNRVLRSETQYF
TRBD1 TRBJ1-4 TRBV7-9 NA TGTGCCAGCAGTCCTCTACAGGGGGAGCAGGAAAAACTGTTTTTT CASSPLQGEQEKLFF
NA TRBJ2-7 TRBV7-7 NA TGTGCTAGCAGCTTAGCCAAAGGCCTCGAGCAGTACTTC CASSLAKGLEQYF
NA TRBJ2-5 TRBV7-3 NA TGTGCCAGCAGCTTAAATAGTGGCGGACCCCAAGAGACCCAGTACTTC CASSLNSGGPQETQYF
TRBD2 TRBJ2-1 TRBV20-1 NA TGCAGTGCTAGACCACTAGCGGGGGGGCCTTCAAGGTCCTACAATGAGCAGTTCTTC CSARPLAGGPSRSYNEQFF
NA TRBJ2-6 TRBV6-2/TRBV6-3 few TGTGCCAGCAGTTCCCAGTCCTCTGGGGCCAACGTCCTGACTTTC CASSSQSSGANVLTF
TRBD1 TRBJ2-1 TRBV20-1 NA TGCAGTGCTAGAGGGGAGACAGGGGGCATTATCATTTACGAGCAGTTCTTC CSARGETGGIIIYEQFF
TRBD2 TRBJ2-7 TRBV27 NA TGTGCCAGCAGGCTCTCTAGCGGGGTTTATAACGAGCAGTACTTC CASRLSSGVYNEQYF
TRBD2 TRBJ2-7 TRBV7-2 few TGTGCCAGCAGCTTAGAGGCTAGCGGGGGGATTTCCTACGAGCAGTACTTC CASSLEASGGISYEQYF
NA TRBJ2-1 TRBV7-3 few TGTGCCAGCAGCTTTGTCGCCTCTTACAATGAGCAGTTCTTC CASSFVASYNEQFF
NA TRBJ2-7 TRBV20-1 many TGCAGTGCTAGAGATGCGAGGGGGGCGGACTACGAGCAGTACTTC CSARDARGADYEQYF
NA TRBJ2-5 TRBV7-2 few TGTGCCAGCAGCCCTCGGCTAGCAGTGGAGACCCAGTACTTC CASSPRLAVETQYF
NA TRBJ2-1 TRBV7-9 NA TGTGCCAGCAGCCCCCGGGCAGGGAGAGCCTACAATGAGCAGTTCTTC CASSPRAGRAYNEQFF
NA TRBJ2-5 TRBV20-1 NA TGCAGTGCCCGCGTTAGTTTACATGGTCGCGAGACCCAGTACTTC CSARVSLHGRETQYF
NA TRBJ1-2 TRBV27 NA TGTGCCAGCAGAGCTACAGGGTTCGGCTACACCTTC CASRATGFGYTF
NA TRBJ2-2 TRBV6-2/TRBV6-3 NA TGTGCCAGCAGTTCATCCAGATCCCACACCGGGGAGCTGTTTTTT CASSSSRSHTGELFF
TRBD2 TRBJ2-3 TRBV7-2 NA TGTGCCAGCAGCTTACTAGTGGCGGGGGGGGCCGCAGATACACAGTATTTT CASSLLVAGGAADTQYF
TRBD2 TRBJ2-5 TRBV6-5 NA TGTGCCAGCAGTTACGACGGGACTAGCGGGGGCACCTACCAAGAGACCCAGTACTTC CASSYDGTSGGTYQETQYF
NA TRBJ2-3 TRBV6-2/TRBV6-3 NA TGTGCCAGCAACGAAGGGGGAGATACGCAGTATTTT CASNEGGDTQYF
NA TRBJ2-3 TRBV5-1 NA TGCGCCAGCAGCTTGGATGGTCCACCCACGCAGTATTTT CASSLDGPPTQYF
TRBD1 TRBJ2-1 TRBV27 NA TGTGCCAGCTACGAAAGAAGTGGGACAGGCGGGAATGAGCAGTTCTTC CASYERSGTGGNEQFF
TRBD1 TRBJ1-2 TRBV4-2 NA TGTGCCAGCAGCCAAGAAACAGGGGGCATTGGCTACACCTTC CASSQETGGIGYTF
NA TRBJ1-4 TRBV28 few TGTGCCAGCAGTTTTCCGTCAGGAGGGAATGAAAAACTGTTTTTT CASSFPSGGNEKLFF
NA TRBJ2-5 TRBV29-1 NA TGCAGCGGAGGGACCGAGACCCAGTACTTC CSGGTETQYF
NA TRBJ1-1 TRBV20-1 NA TGCAGTGTTTTTGAAGCTTTCTTT CSVFEAFF
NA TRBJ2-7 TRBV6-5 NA TGTGCCAGCCGGAGACACCTATCCTACGAGCAGTACTTC CASRRHLSYEQYF
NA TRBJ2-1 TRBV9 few TGTGCCAGCAGCCCCCCTCAGGGGGGCTACAATGAGCAGTTCTTC CASSPPQGGYNEQFF
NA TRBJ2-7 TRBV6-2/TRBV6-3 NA TGTGCCAGCAGTTACTCGACCGGGACACTCAGATCCTACGAGCAGTACTTC CASSYSTGTLRSYEQYF
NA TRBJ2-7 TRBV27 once TGTGCCAGCAGTTTCGCCGGAGGGGCAGTACTTCCTACGAAGCAGTACTTC CASSFAGGAVLPTKQYF
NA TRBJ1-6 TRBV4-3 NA TGCGCCAGCAGCCAAGAAAGTCGGGGTCCCTCCGCCAATTCACCCCTCCACTTT CASSQESRGPSANSPLHF
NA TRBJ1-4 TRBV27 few TGTGCCAGCAGTTTATTTTCCCGACGCGGTGAAAAACTGTTTTTT CASSLFSRRGEKLFF
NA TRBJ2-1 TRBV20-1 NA TGCAGTGCTAGAGCGGGACTCGCCTACAATGAGCAGTTCTTC CSARAGLAYNEQFF
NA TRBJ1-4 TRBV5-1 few TGCGCCAGCAGCCGAGGTGGCAGGGAGTATGAAAAACTGTTTTTT CASSRGGREYEKLFF
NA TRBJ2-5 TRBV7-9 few TGTGCCAGCAGCTTAACGGGCTTGAGGGAGACCCAGTACTTC CASSLTGLRETQYF
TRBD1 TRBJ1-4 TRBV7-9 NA TGTGCCAGCAGAAAGGGACAGCAGATTGCAACTAGTGAAAAACTGTTTTTT CASRKGQQIATSEKLFF
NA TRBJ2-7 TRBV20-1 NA TGCAGTGCTAGGGACCGAGCGACCCATGGCTACGAGCAGTACTTC CSARDRATHGYEQYF
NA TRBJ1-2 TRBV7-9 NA TGTGCCAGCAACTTAGAAGGGGCCATCTATGGCTACACCTTC CASNLEGAIYGYTF
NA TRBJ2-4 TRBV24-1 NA TGTGCCACCAGTGACGGGGGTGCCAAAAACATTCAGTACTTC CATSDGGAKNIQYF
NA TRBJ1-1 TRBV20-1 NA TGCAGTGCTAGAGATCAGGACCGAGGTGAAGCTTTCTTT CSARDQDRGEAFF